This T cell receptor beta chain originates from a study of cytomegalovirus exposure and HLA in healthy donors. Method: immunoSEQ multiplex PCR; TCRdb's copy keeps in-frame clones and lacks some. Among approximately 140,000 clones listed, 88% were seen once. In regard to this clone: Its antigen remains unknown.

This CDR3 has 18 residues. With V trimmed by 2 bases and J by 0 bases, 8 bases remained unmatched. The V gene's germline CDR1 is SGHTA and CDR2 FQGTGA. Overall study findings and caveats: Overall, approximately 180 TCR beta chains were annotated as cytomegalovirus-associated.

This TCR derives from a woman younger than 30 in good health and CMV-seropositive. V gene TRBV7-3 combines with J gene TRBJ2-1; TRBD2 matches 9 bases. Sequencing was performed on PBMCs. The CDR3 nucleotides read TGTGCCAGCAGCTTATACCCTAGCGGGGCAAGCTCCTACAATGAGCAGTTCTTC. The encoded protein is CASSLYPSGASSYNEQFF. Complete variable domain (other parts from reference TRBV7-3 and TRBJ2-1): GAGVSQTPSNKVTEKGKYVELRCDPISGHTALYWYRQSLGQGPEFLIYFQGTGAADDSGLPNDRFFAVRPEGSVSTLKIQRTERGDSAVYLCASSLYPSGASSYNEQFFGPGTRLTVL.